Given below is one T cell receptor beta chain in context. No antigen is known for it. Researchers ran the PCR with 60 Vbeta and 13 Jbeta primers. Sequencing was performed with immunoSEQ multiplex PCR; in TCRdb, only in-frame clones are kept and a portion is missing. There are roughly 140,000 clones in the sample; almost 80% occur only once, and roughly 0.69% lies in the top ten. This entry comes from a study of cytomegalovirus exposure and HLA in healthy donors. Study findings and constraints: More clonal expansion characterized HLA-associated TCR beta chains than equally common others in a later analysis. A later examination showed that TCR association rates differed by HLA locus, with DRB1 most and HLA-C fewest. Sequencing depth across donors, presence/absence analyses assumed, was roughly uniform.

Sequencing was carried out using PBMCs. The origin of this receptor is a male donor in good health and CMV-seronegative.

CDR3 sequence reads: CASSSPRGAKRTDTQYF. CDR3 bases: TGTGCCAGCAGTTCCCCTCGGGGGGCGAAGCGCACAGATACGCAGTATTTT. V is TRBV27 and J is TRBJ2-3; a weak D match, TRBD2 (7 bases). The CDR3 is made up of 17 amino acids. The germline V gene encodes CDR1 MNHEY and CDR2 SMNVEV (reference sequence). V lost 4 bases and J 1 base, leaving 18 bases between the germline ends.